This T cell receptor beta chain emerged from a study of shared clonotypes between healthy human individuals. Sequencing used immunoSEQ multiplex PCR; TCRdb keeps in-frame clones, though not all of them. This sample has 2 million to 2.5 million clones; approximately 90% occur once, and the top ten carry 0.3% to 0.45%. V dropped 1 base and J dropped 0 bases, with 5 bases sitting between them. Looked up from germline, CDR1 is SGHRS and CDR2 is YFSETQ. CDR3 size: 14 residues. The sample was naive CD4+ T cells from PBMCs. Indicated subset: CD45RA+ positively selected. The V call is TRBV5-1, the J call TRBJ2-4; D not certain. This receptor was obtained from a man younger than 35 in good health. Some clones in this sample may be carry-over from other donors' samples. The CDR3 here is CASSLTEAKNIQYF. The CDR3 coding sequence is TGCGCCAGCAGCTTGACAGAAGCCAAAAACATTCAGTACTTC.